Shown below are 23 T cell receptor beta chains from a single sample sequenced in a study of shared clonotypes between healthy human individuals (dated by TCRdb to 2018 to 2020). The library was generated by the immunoSEQ multiplex PCR assay. TCRdb provides this immuneACCESS table in a form limited to in-frame rearrangements. Some clones are lacking; in checked studies, under half of them reflect an unresolved V gene, and why the rest are absent is not known. The sample table lists some 740,000 clones, 90% to 95% of them with a count of one. The ten largest clones take up approximately 25% of the sample. CD8 naive samples were obtained by positive selection for CCR7 among CD45RO-negative cells, yielding a CD45RA+CCR7+ population from which TemRA cells were excluded. Sequences were obtained from naive CD8+ T cells sorted from blood. According to the study, the label for this sample's cell subset or site signals: CD45RA+CCR7+. The receptors stem from a man aged 30 to 45 in good health.

The V and J genes are TRBV28 and TRBJ2-1, with 13 bases lining up with TRBD2. The CDR3 has 17 amino acids. Germline-derived CDR1 and CDR2 are MDHEN and SYDVKM. V dropped 5 bases and J dropped 0; count of bases not matched to a gene: 4. CDR3 DNA: TGTGCCAGCAGTCTGGGACTAGCGGGATTCTCCTACAATGAGCAGTTCTTC. This sequence encodes CASSLGLAGFSYNEQFF.

This clone came up once. The V gene is TRBV7-9, the J gene TRBJ1-1; D not resolved. The germline gives CDR1 SEHNR, CDR2 FQNEAQ (reference sequence). The CDR3 covers 15 residues. The V end lost 2 bases, the J end lost 0 bases, and 10 bases lay between the germline ends. The CDR3 sequence is CASSLLAELNTEAFF. In DNA, the CDR3 is TGTGCCAGCAGCTTACTGGCCGAATTGAACACTGAAGCTTTCTTT.

V usage is TRBV10-3 and J usage is TRBJ2-3, with 7 bases that match TRBD1. The CDR3 has 15 amino acids. The V gene's germline CDR1 is ENHRY and CDR2 SYGVKD. V gave up 7 bases and J gave up 0 bases; unmatched junction bases: 7. CDR3: CAITGTVQSTDTQYF. The DNA of the CDR3 is TGTGCCATCACCGGGACAGTGCAAAGCACAGATACGCAGTATTTT.

The chain uses TRBV2 and TRBJ2-1, with a possible D match to TRBD1 (7 bases). The V and J ends lost 8 bases and 4 bases respectively, with 36 bases between them. This CDR3 comprises 21 residues. Germline V gives CDR1 SNHLY, CDR2 FYNNEI. The CDR3 DNA follows: TGTGCCAGCTTCGGTTCCCTAGCGAGGGACAGCCACGGCCCCGCGTACAATGAGCAGTTCTTC. It is translated as CASFGSLARDSHGPAYNEQFF.

The chain combines TRBV27 with TRBJ1-5; TRBD1 aligns across 9 bases. The CDR3 loop spans 15 amino acids. Unmatched junction bases numbered 6, after V lost 2 bases and J lost 7 bases. Germline loops: CDR1 MNHEY, CDR2 SMNVEV (reference sequence). DNA of the CDR3: TGTGCCAGCAGTTTAATTCCCGACAGGGGGCAGCCCCAGCATTTT. It codes for CASSLIPDRGQPQHF.

The rearrangement joins TRBV28 to TRBJ2-6, with TRBD2 as a possible D gene (5 bases). This CDR3 spans 17 amino acids. Between the trimmed V and J ends, which lost 9 bases and 0 bases, there was a span of 18 bases. Germline V gives CDR1 MDHEN, CDR2 SYDVKM. The CDR3 region is CASTRGRTSSGANVLTF. CDR3 nucleotide sequence: TGTGCCAGTACTCGGGGAAGGACCTCCTCTGGGGCCAACGTCCTGACTTTC.

The chain uses TRBV18 and TRBJ1-1; D is unresolved. This CDR3 has 10 amino acids. V was cut by 6 bases and J by 8 bases, with 7 bases left in between. Germline values: CDR1 KGHSH, CDR2 LQKENI. The CDR3 DNA follows: TGTGCCAGCTCCGCGACAGAAGCTTTCTTT. Protein product: CASSATEAFF.

This chain links TRBV4-1 with TRBJ2-7; no clear D gene. CDR1 and CDR2 (germline): MGHRA, YSYEKL. The V end was cut by 3 bases, the J end by 5 bases, with 11 bases between. CDR3 length equals 13 residues. CDR3 region: CASSQALSHEQYF. Written as DNA, the CDR3 is TGCGCCAGCAGCCAGGCCCTAAGCCACGAGCAGTACTTC.

The V call is TRBV5-4, the J call TRBJ2-2; 7 bases map to TRBD2. The CDR3 contains 19 residues. Losses at the gene ends were 3 bases for V and 2 bases for J; bases not matched to a gene: 16. The germline V gene encodes CDR1 SGHNT and CDR2 YYREEE (reference sequence). CDR3 sequence reads: CASSSATATSGENTGELFF. The CDR3 region has the DNA TGTGCCAGCAGCTCAGCAACGGCCACGAGCGGGGAAAACACCGGGGAGCTGTTTTTT.

The rearrangement joins TRBV7-6 to TRBJ1-4; tentatively, D is TRBD1 (5 bases). The CDR3 loop spans 15 amino acids. CDR1 SGHVS and CDR2 FNYEAQ come from the germline V gene. The V end was cut by 1 base, the J end by 7 bases, with 13 bases between. The DNA for the CDR3 is TGTGCCAGCAGCTTAGATCTGGGGGGTAGTGAAAAACTGTTTTTT. This codes for CASSLDLGGSEKLFF.

This CDR3 reads CASRSKGGTEAFF. In DNA, the CDR3 is TGTGCCAGTCGGTCAAAGGGGGGCACTGAAGCTTTCTTT. The chain is built from TRBV19 and TRBJ1-1; D is possibly TRBD1 (6 bases). Trimming removed 8 bases from V and 4 bases from J, with 14 bases in between. The CDR3 has 13 residues. Germline values: CDR1 LNHDA, CDR2 SQIVND (reference sequence).

The V gene is TRBV7-2, the J gene TRBJ2-7; no firm D call. Trimming shortened V by 5 bases and J by 1 base, and 12 bases separated the two germline ends. Germline CDR1 reads SGHTA; CDR2 reads FQGNSA. The CDR3 is 14 amino acids. The CDR3 DNA follows: TGTGCCAGCAGCGCGGACGGGTTTTCCTACGAGCAGTACTTC. Amino acids: CASSADGFSYEQYF.

The rearrangement links TRBV5-1 to TRBJ2-5, with D maybe TRBD2 (6 bases). V shed 0 bases and J shed 0 bases, with 12 bases lying between them. Germline V gives CDR1 SGHRS, CDR2 YFSETQ. The length of the CDR3 is 16 residues. The CDR3 region has the DNA TGCGCCAGCAGCTTGGCCCCGGGGACTTACCAAGAGACCCAGTACTTC. Translating gives CASSLAPGTYQETQYF.

The J gene is TRBJ2-1, the V gene TRBV27; D possibly corresponds to TRBD2 (5 bases). Trimming shortened V by 3 bases and J by 0 bases, and 9 bases separated the two germline ends. The germline gives CDR1 MNHEY, CDR2 SMNVEV (reference sequence). The CDR3 is 15 amino acids. CDR3 loop: CASSFLGDSYNEQFF. The CDR3 DNA follows: TGTGCCAGCAGTTTTTTGGGAGACTCCTACAATGAGCAGTTCTTC.

The rearrangement joins TRBV29-1 to TRBJ1-1, with unresolved D. The germline CDR1 and CDR2 sequences are SQVTM and ANQGSEA. The CDR3 sequence is 11 residues long. Trimming shortened V by 7 bases and J by 0 bases, and 6 bases separated the two germline ends. The CDR3 loop is CSGSMNTEAFF. The CDR3 nucleotides are TGCAGCGGTTCGATGAACACTGAAGCTTTCTTT.

This chain joins TRBV9 and TRBJ2-5, with 7 positions matching TRBD2. The V and J ends lost 7 bases and 2 bases, in that order; junction bases with no gene match: 2. Germline CDR1 and CDR2: SGDLS and YYNGEE. The CDR3 runs 12 residues. Here the CDR3 DNA reads TGTGCCAGCGGCGGGGGACAAGAGACCCAGTACTTC. This translates into CASGGGQETQYF. Looking up the rest from reference TRBV9 and TRBJ2-5 gives the full variable domain: DSGVTQTPKHLITATGQRVTLRCSPRSGDLSVYWYQQSLDQGLQFLIQYYNGEERAKGNILERFSAQQFPDLHSELNLSSLELGDSALYFCASGGGQETQYFGPGTRLLVL.

The chain uses TRBV6-1 and TRBJ2-7; TRBD1 might be the D (6 bases). Germline V CDR1 and CDR2: MNHNS, SASEGT. This CDR3 comprises 13 residues. Trimming pared 5 bases from V and 4 bases from J, leaving 12 bases between. The CDR3 is CASSTGTPYEQYF. The CDR3 region has the DNA TGTGCCAGCAGTACCGGGACACCTTACGAGCAGTACTTC.

As regards this clone: Distinct nucleotide sequences in the sample also encode this CDR3. V gene TRBV4-1 combines with J gene TRBJ2-2; D gene uncertain. The CDR3 covers 14 residues. The V end lost 0 bases, the J end lost 2 bases, and 4 bases lay between the germline ends. The germline V gene encodes CDR1 MGHRA and CDR2 YSYEKL. As DNA, the CDR3 is TGCGCCAGCAGCCAAGATGGTAACACCGGGGAGCTGTTTTTT. Protein: CASSQDGNTGELFF.

The sample holds one count of this clone. The genes are TRBV25-1 and TRBJ2-1; D unclear. V lost 3 bases and J lost 7, with 7 bases in between. Per the germline V gene, CDR1 is MGHDK and CDR2 is SYGVNS. This CDR3 has 12 amino acids. The CDR3 protein is CASSERLNEQFF. The CDR3 nucleotides are TGTGCCAGCAGTGAGAGGTTGAATGAGCAGTTCTTC.

The chain couples TRBV7-9 to TRBJ1-2; TRBD1 is a possible D gene (6 bases). Per the germline V gene, CDR1 is SEHNR and CDR2 is FQNEAQ (reference sequence). The CDR3 length is 16 residues. Trimming removed 1 base from V and 2 bases from J, with 14 bases in between. The CDR3 sequence: CASSLEGGGLNYGYTF. The CDR3 bases are TGTGCCAGCAGCTTAGAGGGCGGGGGGCTAAACTATGGCTACACCTTC.

The V gene is TRBV6-5, the J gene TRBJ2-1; D uncertain. Deletions cut 2 bases from V and 4 bases from J, with 6 bases between. CDR1 and CDR2 from the germline V gene are MNHEY and SVGAGI. The CDR3 runs 13 residues. The CDR3 DNA follows: TGTGCCAGCAGTTACGATCTTTACAATGAGCAGTTCTTC. It yields the protein CASSYDLYNEQFF.

This rearrangement joins TRBV4-3 to TRBJ2-1; possible D gene TRBD2, 5 bases. CDR1 and CDR2 (germline): LGHNA, YSLEER. V was clipped by 0 bases and J by 10 bases, with 13 bases between them. The CDR3 is 14 amino acids. The chain's CDR3 is CASSQESGWAEQFF. CDR3 bases: TGCGCCAGCAGCCAAGAATCGGGGTGGGCCGAGCAGTTCTTC.

The chain recombines TRBV18 with TRBJ2-5; 7 bases agree with TRBD2. The junction had 18 bases not matched to a gene; V was cut back by 6 bases and J by 2 bases. Per germline, CDR1 KGHSH and CDR2 LQKENI. The length of the CDR3 is 18 residues. The CDR3 reads CASSPSPPGGSWQETQYF. The CDR3 nucleotides read TGTGCCAGCTCTCCAAGTCCGCCTGGCGGGAGTTGGCAAGAGACCCAGTACTTC.